These 9 T cell receptor beta chains share one sample of origin, sequenced in a study of T-cell memory formation after mild COVID-19. TCRdb re-called the 5' RACE reads through MiXCR, storing one row per CDR3 protein. Here the sample spans about 450,000 distinct CDR3 sequences, about a quarter being singletons. Sequencing was performed on PBMCs or a T cell subset sorted from them (not recorded which). The origin of the receptors is an adult woman who had mild COVID-19 (a few samples of this study predate the infection). Cell type and time point are not known.

The rearrangement links TRBV6-2 or TRBV6-3 to TRBJ2-1; 12 positions agree with TRBD2. The CDR3 totals 15 residues. The ends lost 2 bases at V and 12 bases at J; junction bases unmatched: 8. Germline V lookup: CDR1 MNHEY, CDR2 SVGEGT. The CDR3 loop reads CASSYPRLAGVGQFF. The CDR3 DNA is TGTGCCAGCAGTTACCCCCGACTAGCGGGAGTGGGGCAGTTCTTC.

This clonotype was seen repeatedly, ten times or more. The rearrangement links TRBV9 to TRBJ2-3, with unresolved D. Trimming removed 4 bases at V and 0 bases at J, with 12 bases between. The CDR3 covers 15 residues. Germline CDR1 and CDR2: SGDLS and YYNGEE. As DNA, the CDR3 is TGTGCCAGCAGCCCGAGGACGGGTAGCACAGATACGCAGTATTTT. Its protein product is CASSPRTGSTDTQYF.

The rearrangement uses TRBV12-3 or TRBV12-4 and TRBJ1-2; D is possibly TRBD1 (5 bases). The CDR3 is 14 amino acids. V was clipped by 7 bases and J by 8 bases, with 20 bases between them. CDR3 nucleotide sequence: TGTGCCAGCACCGCTATGCCGGTGTCAGGGGGCTACACCTTC. Amino acids: CASTAMPVSGGYTF.

The table lists this clonotype with a few counts. The rearrangement links TRBV5-1 to TRBJ1-1, with TRBD1 matching over 9 bases. Per the germline V gene, CDR1 is SGHRS and CDR2 is YFSETQ. Trimming at V came to 4 bases and at J to 1 base, leaving 14 bases not matched to a gene. CDR3 length: 18 residues. The CDR3: CASSMDGQGRVWNTEAFF. CDR3 nucleotides: TGCGCCAGCAGCATGGACGGACAGGGGAGGGTTTGGAACACTGAAGCTTTCTTT.

This clonotype came up a few times. J is TRBJ1-1 and V is TRBV18; tentative D call: TRBD1 (5 bases). The CDR3 loop spans 14 amino acids. The germline gives CDR1 KGHSH, CDR2 LQKENI. Trimming shortened V by 3 bases and J by 1 base, and 9 bases separated the two germline ends. The CDR3: CASSPGAQNTEAFF. The CDR3 bases are TGTGCCAGCTCACCCGGGGCCCAGAACACTGAAGCTTTCTTT.

The chain is built from TRBV10-3 and TRBJ1-4, with D unresolved. Germline-derived CDR1 and CDR2 are ENHRY and SYGVKD. The V and J ends lost 6 bases and 8 bases respectively, with 13 bases between them. The CDR3 spans 13 residues. CDR3 sequence: CAISQTQNEKLFF. CDR3 nucleotide sequence: TGTGCCATCAGCCAGACACAGAACGAAAAACTGTTTTTT.

This clonotype was found a few times. This chain links TRBV6-2 or TRBV6-3 with TRBJ2-5, with 9 bases that match TRBD1. V lost 4 bases to trimming and J lost 1 base; unmatched junction nucleotides: 4. CDR3 length: 15 amino acids. In germline, CDR1 is MNHEY, CDR2 SVGEGT. CDR3 sequence: CASSSGQGPQETQYF. In DNA form, the CDR3 reads TGTGCCAGCAGTTCGGGACAGGGCCCCCAAGAGACCCAGTACTTC.

Many counts were recorded for this clonotype. This chain connects TRBV5-1 to TRBJ1-1, with TRBD1 as a possible D gene (6 bases). This CDR3 spans 11 amino acids. Trimming cost V 1 base and J 8 bases, with 6 bases left between them. CDR1 and CDR2 (germline): SGHRS, YFSETQ. CDR3 nucleotides: TGCGCCAGCAGCTTGACAGGGGAAGCTTTCTTT. Translated: CASSLTGEAFF.

This clonotype was counted between two and nine times. The V and J genes are TRBV20-1 and TRBJ2-3; 14 bases are a match to TRBD2. The germline gives CDR1 DFQATT, CDR2 SNEGSKA (reference sequence). CDR3 length: 15 residues. V lost 7 bases and J lost 4; bases outside the gene matches: 7. The CDR3 DNA sequence: TGCAGTGGCTTGACTAGCGGGAGGGGGGCAGATACGCAGTATTTT. Its protein is CSGLTSGRGADTQYF.